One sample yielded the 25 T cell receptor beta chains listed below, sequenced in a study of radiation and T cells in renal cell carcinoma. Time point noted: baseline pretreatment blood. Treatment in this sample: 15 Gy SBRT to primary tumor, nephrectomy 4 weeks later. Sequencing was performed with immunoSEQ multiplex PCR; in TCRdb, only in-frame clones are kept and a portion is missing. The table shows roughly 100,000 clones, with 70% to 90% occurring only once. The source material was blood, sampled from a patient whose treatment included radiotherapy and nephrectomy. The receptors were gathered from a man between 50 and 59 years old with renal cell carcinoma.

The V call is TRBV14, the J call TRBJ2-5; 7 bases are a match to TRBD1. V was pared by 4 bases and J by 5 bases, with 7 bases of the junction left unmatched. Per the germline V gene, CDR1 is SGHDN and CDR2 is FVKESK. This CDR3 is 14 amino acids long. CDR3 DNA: TGTGCCAGCAGCCCCCGGGACAGAGGGGAGACCCAGTACTTC. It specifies CASSPRDRGETQYF.

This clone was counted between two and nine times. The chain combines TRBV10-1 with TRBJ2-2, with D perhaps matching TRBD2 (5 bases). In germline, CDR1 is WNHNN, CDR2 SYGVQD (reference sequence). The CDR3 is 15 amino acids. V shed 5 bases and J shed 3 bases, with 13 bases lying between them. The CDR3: CASSRSSVDTGELFF. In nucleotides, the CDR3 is TGCGCCAGCAGTCGCAGTAGCGTGGACACCGGGGAGCTGTTTTTT.

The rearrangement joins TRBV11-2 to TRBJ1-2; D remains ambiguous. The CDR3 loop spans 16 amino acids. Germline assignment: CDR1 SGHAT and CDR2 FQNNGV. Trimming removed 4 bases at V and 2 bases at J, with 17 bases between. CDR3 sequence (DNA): TGTGCCAGCAGCTCCCAGACGAGGGCTGGGAACTATGGCTACACCTTC. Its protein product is CASSSQTRAGNYGYTF. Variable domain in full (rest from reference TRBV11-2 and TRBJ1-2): EAGVAQSPRYKIIEKRQSVAFWCNPISGHATLYWYQQILGQGPKLLIQFQNNGVVDDSQLPKDRFSAERLKGVDSTLKIQPAKLEDSAVYLCASSSQTRAGNYGYTFGSGTRLTVV.

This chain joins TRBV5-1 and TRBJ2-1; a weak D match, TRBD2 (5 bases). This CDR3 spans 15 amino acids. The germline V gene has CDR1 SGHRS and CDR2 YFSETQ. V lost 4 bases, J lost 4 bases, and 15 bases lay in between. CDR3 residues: CASSGPGEGYNEQFF. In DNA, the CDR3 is TGCGCCAGCAGCGGACCAGGAGAGGGTTACAATGAGCAGTTCTTC.

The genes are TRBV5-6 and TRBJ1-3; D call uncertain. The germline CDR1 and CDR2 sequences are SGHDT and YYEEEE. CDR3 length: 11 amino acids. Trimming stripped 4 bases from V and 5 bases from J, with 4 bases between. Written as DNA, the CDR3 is TGTGCCAGCAGCGCGAGAAACACCATATATTTT. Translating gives CASSARNTIYF.

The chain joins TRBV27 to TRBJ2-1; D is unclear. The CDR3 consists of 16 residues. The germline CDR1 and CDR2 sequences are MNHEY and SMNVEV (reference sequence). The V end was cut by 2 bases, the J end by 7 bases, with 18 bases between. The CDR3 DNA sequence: TGTGCCAGCAGTTTAATCGCGTTGGGCTCCGTGAATGAGCAGTTCTTC. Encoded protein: CASSLIALGSVNEQFF.

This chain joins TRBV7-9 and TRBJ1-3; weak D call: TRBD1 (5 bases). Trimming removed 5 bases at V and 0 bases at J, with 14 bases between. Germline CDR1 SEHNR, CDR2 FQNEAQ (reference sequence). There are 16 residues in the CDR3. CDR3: CASSPRRGASGNTIYF. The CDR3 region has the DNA TGTGCCAGCAGCCCCCGGCGGGGCGCCTCTGGAAACACCATATATTTT.

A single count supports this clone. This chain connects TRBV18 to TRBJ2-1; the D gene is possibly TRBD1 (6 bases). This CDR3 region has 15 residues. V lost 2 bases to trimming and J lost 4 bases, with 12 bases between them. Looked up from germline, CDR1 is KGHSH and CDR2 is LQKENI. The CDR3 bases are TGTGCCAGCTCACCAGGGGGCGGCTTTTACAATGAGCAGTTCTTC. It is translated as CASSPGGGFYNEQFF.

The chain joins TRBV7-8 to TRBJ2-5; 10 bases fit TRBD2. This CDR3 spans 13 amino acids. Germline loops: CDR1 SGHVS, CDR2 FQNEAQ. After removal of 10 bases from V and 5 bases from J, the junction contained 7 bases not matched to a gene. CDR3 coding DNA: TGTGCCATTGGCAGCGGGAGGGCGGAGACCCAGTACTTC. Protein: CAIGSGRAETQYF.

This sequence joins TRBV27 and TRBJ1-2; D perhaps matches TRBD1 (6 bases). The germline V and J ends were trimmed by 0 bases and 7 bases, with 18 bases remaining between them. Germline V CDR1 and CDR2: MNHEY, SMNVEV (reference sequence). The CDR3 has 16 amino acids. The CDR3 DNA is TGTGCCAGCAGTTTATCCTGGGGGGCGGTCCTCTCTGGCTACACCTTC. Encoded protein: CASSLSWGAVLSGYTF.

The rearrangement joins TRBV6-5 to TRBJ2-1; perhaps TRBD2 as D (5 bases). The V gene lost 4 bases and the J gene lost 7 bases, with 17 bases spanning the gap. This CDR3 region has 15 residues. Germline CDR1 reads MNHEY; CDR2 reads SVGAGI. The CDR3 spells CASSSAMDWRNEQFF. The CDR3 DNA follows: TGTGCCAGCAGTTCCGCCATGGACTGGCGGAATGAGCAGTTCTTC.

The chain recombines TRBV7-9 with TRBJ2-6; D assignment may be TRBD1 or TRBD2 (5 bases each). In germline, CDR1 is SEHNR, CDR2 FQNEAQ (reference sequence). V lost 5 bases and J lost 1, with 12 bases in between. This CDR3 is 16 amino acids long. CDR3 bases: TGTGCCAGCAGCGAGGTTGGGGGTTCTGGGGCCAACGTCCTGACTTTC. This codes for CASSEVGGSGANVLTF.

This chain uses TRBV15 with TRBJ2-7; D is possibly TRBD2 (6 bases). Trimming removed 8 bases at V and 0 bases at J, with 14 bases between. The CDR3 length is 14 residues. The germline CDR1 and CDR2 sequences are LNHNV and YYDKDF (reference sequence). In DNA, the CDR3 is TGTGCCACCGCGGGGAGTCTCAACTCCTACGAGCAGTACTTC. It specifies CATAGSLNSYEQYF. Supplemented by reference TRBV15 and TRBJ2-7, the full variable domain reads DAMVIQNPRYQVTQFGKPVTLSCSQTLNHNVMYWYQQKSSQAPKLLFHYYDKDFNNEADTPDNFQSRRPNTSFCFLDIRSPGLGDTAMYLCATAGSLNSYEQYFGPGTRLTVT.

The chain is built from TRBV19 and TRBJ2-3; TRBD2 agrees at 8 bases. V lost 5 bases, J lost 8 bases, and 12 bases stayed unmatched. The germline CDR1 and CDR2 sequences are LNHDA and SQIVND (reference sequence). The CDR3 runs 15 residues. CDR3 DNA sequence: TGTGCCAGTAGTGTCCCGGGACTAGTGTTCCGTACGCAGTATTTT. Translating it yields CASSVPGLVFRTQYF. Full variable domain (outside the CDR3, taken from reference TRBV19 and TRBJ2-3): DGGITQSPKYLFRKEGQNVTLSCEQNLNHDAMYWYRQDPGQGLRLIYYSQIVNDFQKGDIAEGYSVSREKKESFPLTVTSAQKNPTAFYLCASSVPGLVFRTQYFGPGTRLTVL.

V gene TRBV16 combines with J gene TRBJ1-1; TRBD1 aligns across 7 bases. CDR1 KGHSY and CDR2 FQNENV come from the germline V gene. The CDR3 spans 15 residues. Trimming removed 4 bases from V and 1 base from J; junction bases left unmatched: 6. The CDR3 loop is CASSRPGQRNTEAFF. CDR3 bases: TGTGCCAGCAGCCGTCCGGGACAGAGGAACACTGAAGCTTTCTTT.

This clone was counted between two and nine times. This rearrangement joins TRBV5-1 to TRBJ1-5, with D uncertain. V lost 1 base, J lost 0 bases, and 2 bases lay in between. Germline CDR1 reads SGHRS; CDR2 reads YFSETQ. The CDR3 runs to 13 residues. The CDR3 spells CASSLNSNQPQHF. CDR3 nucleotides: TGCGCCAGCAGCTTGAATAGCAATCAGCCCCAGCATTTT.

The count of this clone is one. CDR3 bases: TGTGCCAGCAGGGCTACGGGAGGGAGCAATCAGCCCCAGCATTTT. Translation: CASRATGGSNQPQHF. The chain is built from TRBV2 and TRBJ1-5, with D uncertain. Germline lookup yields CDR1 SNHLY and CDR2 FYNNEI. This CDR3 region has 15 residues. The V end was cut by 6 bases, the J end by 1 base, with 13 bases between.

The DNA for the CDR3 is TGTGCCAGCAGCAAAAGCCCGGGACAGGGAAACACCGGGGAGCTGTTTTTT. This codes for CASSKSPGQGNTGELFF. V gene TRBV21-1 combines with J gene TRBJ2-2; TRBD1, as called in the table, went unchecked against the DNA. TRBV21-1 is designated a pseudogene. This CDR3 is built from 17 residues.

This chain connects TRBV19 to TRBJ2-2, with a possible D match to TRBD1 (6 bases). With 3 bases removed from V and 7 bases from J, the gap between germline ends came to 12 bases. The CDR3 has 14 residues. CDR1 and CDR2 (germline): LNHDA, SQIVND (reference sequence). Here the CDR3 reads CASSIGQRYGELFF. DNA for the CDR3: TGTGCCAGTAGTATTGGACAGCGATACGGGGAGCTGTTTTTT.

Here the CDR3 DNA reads TGTGCCAGCAGCTCGGTCCAGGGATCGGGGCAGCCCCAGCATTTT. Amino acids: CASSSVQGSGQPQHF. The chain recombines TRBV5-5 with TRBJ1-5, with D tentatively TRBD1 (5 bases). The germline CDR1 and CDR2 sequences are SGHKS and YYEKEE (reference sequence). V dropped 3 bases and J dropped 7 bases, with 17 bases sitting between them. CDR3 size: 15 residues. Together with reference TRBV5-5 and TRBJ1-5, the CDR3 gives the full variable domain: DAGVTQSPTHLIKTRGQQVTLRCSPISGHKSVSWYQQVLGQGPQFIFQYYEKEERGRGNFPDRFSARQFPNYSSELNVNALLLGDSALYLCASSSVQGSGQPQHFGDGTRLSIL.

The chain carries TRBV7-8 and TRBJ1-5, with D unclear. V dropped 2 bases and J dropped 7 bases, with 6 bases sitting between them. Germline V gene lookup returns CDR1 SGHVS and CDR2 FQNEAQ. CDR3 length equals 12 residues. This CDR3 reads CASSLRGQPQHF. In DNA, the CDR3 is TGTGCCAGCAGCTTAAGAGGCCAGCCCCAGCATTTT.

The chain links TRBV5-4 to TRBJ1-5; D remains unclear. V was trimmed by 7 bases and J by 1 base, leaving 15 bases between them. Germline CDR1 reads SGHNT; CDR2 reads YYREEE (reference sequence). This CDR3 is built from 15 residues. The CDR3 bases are TGTGCCAGCTGGCCTCAGGAAAACAGCAATCAGCCCCAGCATTTT. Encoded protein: CASWPQENSNQPQHF.

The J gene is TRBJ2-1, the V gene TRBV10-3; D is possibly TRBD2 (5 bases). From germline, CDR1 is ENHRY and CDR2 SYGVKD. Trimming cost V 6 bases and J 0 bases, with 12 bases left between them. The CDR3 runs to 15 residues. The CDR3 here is CAIRGGSSSYNEQFF. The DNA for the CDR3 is TGTGCCATCAGAGGCGGGTCAAGCTCCTACAATGAGCAGTTCTTC.

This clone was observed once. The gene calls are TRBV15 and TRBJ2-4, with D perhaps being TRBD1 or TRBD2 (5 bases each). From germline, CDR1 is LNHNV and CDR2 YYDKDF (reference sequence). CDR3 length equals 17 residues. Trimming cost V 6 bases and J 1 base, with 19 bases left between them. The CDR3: CATREDTKTLAKNIQYF. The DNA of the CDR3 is TGTGCCACCAGGGAGGACACTAAAACCTTGGCCAAAAACATTCAGTACTTC.

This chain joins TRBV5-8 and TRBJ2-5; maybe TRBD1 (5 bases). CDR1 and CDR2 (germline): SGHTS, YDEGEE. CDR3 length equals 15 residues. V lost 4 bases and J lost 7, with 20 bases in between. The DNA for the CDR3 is TGTGCCAGCAGCCTAGACCCGACAGCGATGCCGACCCAGTACTTC. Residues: CASSLDPTAMPTQYF.